The 24 T cell receptor beta chains listed next were all sequenced from one sample in a study of T cell changes during pregnancy in multiple sclerosis. The repertoire was sequenced with immunoSEQ multiplex PCR; TCRdb's copy has only in-frame clones and lacks some. The sample yields some 77,000 clones, approximately 92% seen once. Sequencing used CD4+ T cells from peripheral blood mononuclear cells, obtained before pregnancy. The origin of the receptors is a female donor with multiple sclerosis, enrolled in a pregnancy study.

CDR3 DNA: TGTGCCAGTAGTACCGGTGGGCCGGGGGGAAGGAATGAGCAGTTCTTC. It is translated as CASSTGGPGGRNEQFF. The chain uses TRBV19 and TRBJ2-1, with TRBD2 matching over 7 bases. The junction had 13 bases not matched to a gene; V was cut back by 4 bases and J by 7 bases. The CDR3 totals 16 residues. Germline CDR1 and CDR2: LNHDA and SQIVND (reference sequence).

The rearrangement joins TRBV7-3 to TRBJ2-3; 11 bases align to TRBD2. Germline trimming cut 5 bases from V and 6 bases from J; bases unmatched to any gene: 4. From germline, CDR1 is SGHTA and CDR2 FQGTGA. The CDR3 consists of 14 residues. The CDR3 coding sequence is TGTGCCAGCAGCCCGGGACTAGCGGTGGATACGCAGTATTTT. Translating it yields CASSPGLAVDTQYF.

This clone was detected only once. The CDR3 DNA follows: TGCAGCGTTGATACTAGCGGGAGCTCCTACGAGCAGTACTTC. Its translation: CSVDTSGSSYEQYF. The chain couples TRBV29-1 to TRBJ2-7; TRBD2 agrees at 11 bases. Germline CDR1 and CDR2: SQVTM and ANQGSEA. The CDR3 is 14 amino acids. The ends lost 3 bases at V and 0 bases at J; junction bases unmatched: 1.

The chain is built from TRBV4-1 and TRBJ1-2, with D hard to call. Deletions cut 1 base from V and 1 base from J, with 4 bases between. In germline, CDR1 is MGHRA, CDR2 YSYEKL. This CDR3 comprises 13 residues. For the CDR3, the DNA is TGCGCCAGCAGCCAAGCCCTTAACTATGGCTACACCTTC. Encoded protein: CASSQALNYGYTF.

The V and J genes are TRBV9 and TRBJ1-3; D gene ambiguous. V was cut by 6 bases and J by 0 bases, with 13 bases left in between. This CDR3 contains 15 residues. Germline CDR1 SGDLS, CDR2 YYNGEE. CDR3 DNA: TGTGCCAGCACGGGAGGGATTAGCTCTGGAAACACCATATATTTT. It translates to CASTGGISSGNTIYF.

This clone was counted only a few times. The chain couples TRBV7-6 to TRBJ1-1, with 10 bases fitting TRBD1. Trimming cost V 6 bases and J 10 bases; bases outside gene matches: 8. The CDR3 runs to 13 residues. The germline gives CDR1 SGHVS, CDR2 FNYEAQ. The CDR3 spells CASSSGQGSRAFF. The CDR3 DNA sequence: TGTGCCAGCAGTTCGGGACAGGGGAGCCGAGCTTTCTTT.

This clone was seen once. The V call is TRBV28, the J call TRBJ2-7; TRBD1 matches at 10 bases. Trimming cost V 6 bases and J 5 bases; bases outside gene matches: 13. The germline V gene encodes CDR1 MDHEN and CDR2 SYDVKM. The CDR3 consists of 16 residues. Here the CDR3 reads CASSLIAGTGAHEQYF. Here the CDR3 DNA reads TGTGCCAGCAGCCTAATTGCCGGGACAGGGGCCCACGAGCAGTACTTC. Together with reference TRBV28 and TRBJ2-7, the CDR3 gives the full variable domain: DVKVTQSSRYLVKRTGEKVFLECVQDMDHENMFWYRQDPGLGLRLIYFSYDVKMKEKGDIPEGYSVSREKKERFSLILESASTNQTSMYLCASSLIAGTGAHEQYFGPGTRLTVT.

V gene TRBV7-7 combines with J gene TRBJ2-1, with a weak D call TRBD1 (6 bases). The CDR3 has 14 residues. From germline, CDR1 is SSHAT and CDR2 FNYEAQ (reference sequence). The ends were cut back, 4 bases at V and 5 bases at J, with 12 bases in the middle. The CDR3 DNA is TGTGCCAGCAGCTCGTATCAGGGGAACAATGAGCAGTTCTTC. This codes for CASSSYQGNNEQFF.

This clone was detected a few times. This sequence joins TRBV7-3 and TRBJ1-1; D is perhaps TRBD1 (6 bases). The CDR3 is 12 residues long. Germline loops: CDR1 SGHTA, CDR2 FQGTGA. The germline V and J ends were trimmed by 5 bases and 7 bases, with 11 bases remaining between them. CDR3 region: CASSNRVGEAFF. In DNA, the CDR3 is TGTGCCAGCAGCAACAGGGTCGGTGAAGCTTTCTTT.

V is TRBV2 and J is TRBJ2-1, with D perhaps matching TRBD1 (6 bases). The CDR3 contains 15 residues. Germline CDR1 reads SNHLY; CDR2 reads FYNNEI. V lost 6 bases, J lost 4 bases, and 16 bases lay in between. The CDR3 DNA reads TGTGCCAGCAGAATACTCGGGACACTATACAATGAGCAGTTCTTC. It codes for CASRILGTLYNEQFF.

The genes are TRBV5-1 and TRBJ2-7; weak D call: TRBD1 (5 bases). Germline V gene data show CDR1 as SGHRS and CDR2 as YFSETQ. The CDR3 has 14 amino acids. Between the trimmed V and J ends, which lost 0 bases and 6 bases, there was a span of 13 bases. Here the CDR3 reads CASSLVGQGGEQYF. CDR3 coding DNA: TGCGCCAGCAGCTTGGTCGGTCAGGGCGGCGAGCAGTACTTC.

This chain's CDR3 is CASSEQPGRGVYEQYF. As DNA, the CDR3 is TGTGCCAGCAGCGAGCAACCCGGGAGGGGAGTATACGAGCAGTACTTC. V and J are TRBV7-6 and TRBJ2-7; 8 bases line up with TRBD2. V was pared by 5 bases and J by 4 bases, with 13 bases of the junction left unmatched. Germline CDR1 is SGHVS and CDR2 is FNYEAQ. The CDR3 has 16 amino acids.

The chain couples TRBV7-6 to TRBJ2-1; no clear D. Trimming removed 5 bases at V and 2 bases at J, with 7 bases between. CDR1 and CDR2 (germline): SGHVS, FNYEAQ. The CDR3 extends over 13 amino acids. CDR3 region: CASSGQTYNEQFF. In DNA, the CDR3 is TGTGCCAGCAGCGGTCAGACCTACAATGAGCAGTTCTTC.

V and J are TRBV7-9 and TRBJ2-7, with TRBD1 identical over 8 bases. Germline V lookup: CDR1 SEHNR, CDR2 FQNEAQ (reference sequence). The CDR3 is 15 amino acids. J was trimmed by 5 bases and V by 7 bases; bases with no gene match: 13. CDR3 amino acids: CASIPQGASPNEQYF. CDR3 bases: TGTGCCAGCATTCCCCAGGGGGCTAGCCCCAACGAGCAGTACTTC.

V and J are TRBV6-5 and TRBJ1-2, with D possibly being TRBD1 (6 bases). V was pared by 8 bases and J by 4 bases, with 17 bases between. This CDR3 is built from 14 residues. Germline assignment: CDR1 MNHEY and CDR2 SVGAGI. CDR3 DNA: TGTGCCAGCTCCAGGAAGGGGGAGGGCTATGGCTACACCTTC. Protein: CASSRKGEGYGYTF.

The rearrangement joins TRBV29-1 to TRBJ1-3; D gene unclear. Per the germline V gene, CDR1 is SQVTM and CDR2 is ANQGSEA. Trimming took off 7 bases at V and 1 base at J, with 8 bases between the two ends. The CDR3 is 12 amino acids. This CDR3 is CSGETSGNTIYF. Here the CDR3 DNA reads TGCAGCGGGGAGACTTCTGGAAACACCATATATTTT.

The CDR3 loop reads CASSLVSGLALQETQYF. DNA of the CDR3: TGTGCCAGCAGCTTAGTGTCGGGACTAGCCTTACAAGAGACCCAGTACTTC. The chain couples TRBV11-1 to TRBJ2-5, with 9 nucleotides matching TRBD2. The V gene's germline CDR1 is SGHAT and CDR2 FQDESV (reference sequence). This CDR3 region has 17 residues. V lost 1 base to trimming and J lost 2 bases; unmatched junction nucleotides: 8. The variable domain in full, with the rest retrieved from reference TRBV11-1 and TRBJ2-5, is EAEVAQSPRYKITEKSQAVAFWCDPISGHATLYWYRQILGQGPELLVQFQDESVVDDSQLPKDRFSAERLKGVDSTLKIQPAELGDSAMYLCASSLVSGLALQETQYFGPGTRLLVL.

The chain couples TRBV5-1 to TRBJ1-2; 11 bases match TRBD1. The CDR3 covers 14 residues. Germline CDR1 is SGHRS and CDR2 is YFSETQ. The ends lost 8 bases at V and 2 bases at J; junction bases unmatched: 5. CDR3 region: CASTRDRGNYGYTF. The CDR3 bases are TGCGCCAGTACCCGGGACAGGGGGAACTATGGCTACACCTTC.

The chain is built from TRBV10-2 and TRBJ1-1, with TRBD1 identical over 8 bases. Germline assignment: CDR1 WSHSY and CDR2 SAAADI. This CDR3 region has 14 residues. V lost 6 bases to trimming and J lost 5 bases; unmatched junction nucleotides: 8. CDR3 sequence reads: CASRRQGKVTEAFF. The CDR3 DNA reads as TGCGCCAGCAGAAGACAGGGGAAAGTGACTGAAGCTTTCTTT.

The J gene is TRBJ2-5, the V gene TRBV2, with unresolved D. This CDR3 spans 16 amino acids. V was trimmed by 1 base and J by 5 bases, leaving 17 bases between them. Germline CDR1 is SNHLY and CDR2 is FYNNEI. The DNA of the CDR3 is TGTGCCAGCAGTGAAGGTGGGCCAGGTCGTCGGGAGACCCAGTACTTC. This codes for CASSEGGPGRRETQYF.

This chain links TRBV7-2 with TRBJ2-7; 7 bases are a match to TRBD1. V trimming: 0 bases; J trimming: 1 base; junction bases outside the gene matches: 3. Germline V gene sequence: CDR1 SGHTA, CDR2 FQGNSA. The CDR3 runs to 15 residues. As DNA, the CDR3 is TGTGCCAGCAGCTTAGCGGTGACAGGGTCCTACGAGCAGTACTTC. This encodes CASSLAVTGSYEQYF.

This chain connects TRBV25-1 to TRBJ2-1, with TRBD2 matching over 13 bases. Unmatched junction bases numbered 7, after V lost 5 bases and J lost 0 bases. The CDR3 covers 18 residues. Germline loops: CDR1 MGHDK, CDR2 SYGVNS. CDR3 in amino acids: CASSPTSGRESSYNEQFF. The CDR3 coding sequence is TGTGCCAGCAGTCCTACTAGCGGGAGGGAAAGCTCCTACAATGAGCAGTTCTTC.

The rearrangement joins TRBV2 to TRBJ1-5; tentatively, D is TRBD1 (5 bases). Germline V gives CDR1 SNHLY, CDR2 FYNNEI. V was cut by 4 bases and J by 2 bases, with 12 bases left in between. The CDR3 runs to 15 residues. CDR3 region: CASSGTRGGNQPQHF. The CDR3 DNA sequence: TGTGCCAGCAGTGGCACTCGGGGGGGCAATCAGCCCCAGCATTTT.

The V and J genes are TRBV18 and TRBJ2-2, with 8 bases fitting TRBD2. This CDR3 contains 16 residues. Germline V CDR1 and CDR2: KGHSH, LQKENI. Trimming removed 1 base from V and 6 bases from J; junction bases left unmatched: 7. The CDR3 nucleotides read TGTGCCAGCTCACCACAGCGGGAGAGAAGCCCCGGGGAGCTGTTTTTT. This gives the protein CASSPQRERSPGELFF.